This TCR beta chain was captured in a study of cytotoxic CD8 clonotypes in ibrutinib-treated CLL. Study-wide context: After a median about eleven months on treatment (6 to 36), response samples were drawn.

Frozen PBMC stocks contributed approximately 2.1 micrograms of genomic DNA to the TCR beta libraries. Profiled with immunoSEQ multiplex PCR; TCRdb holds only in-frame clones, not every one. In the table there are 300,000 to 350,000 clones, just under 80% of which are singletons. This clone occurred a few times. No antigen is known for it. Study-level points and caveats: A rise in clonality was seen at ibrutinib response, and a fall back toward baseline was seen at progression. Public clonotypes (which were uncommon) either contracted or remained stable on treatment.

The receptor was isolated from a human donor with chronic lymphocytic leukemia. Sequenced material: PBMCs, taken before ibrutinib treatment.

Here the CDR3 DNA reads TGTGCCAGCAGTGATCAGGGGATGTCGAACACTGAAGCTTTCTTT. It encodes CASSDQGMSNTEAFF. The J gene is TRBJ1-1, the V gene TRBV2, with a tentative D call TRBD1 (6 bases). This CDR3 is built from 15 residues. The germline V and J ends were trimmed by 3 bases and 1 base, with 12 bases remaining between them. CDR1 is SNHLY, CDR2 FYNNEI, per germline.